These 28 T cell receptor beta chains share one sample of origin, sequenced in a study of neurological immune-mediated disorders. TCRdb passed the 5' RACE reads through MiXCR, listing each CDR3 protein once. Among tens of thousands of distinct CDR3 sequences listed, roughly 13% were seen once. Specified time point: longitudinal time-point 3. The sequencing input was PBMCs. The receptor set was obtained from a man aged 25 to 40 in good health.

This clonotype was detected ten times or more. The chain carries TRBV7-7 and TRBJ2-3; 9 positions agree with TRBD1. The CDR3 has 15 residues. The J segment lost 5 bases and the V segment lost 1 base, leaving 4 bases of the junction unmatched. The germline gives CDR1 SSHAT, CDR2 FNYEAQ (reference sequence). The CDR3 DNA reads TGTGCCAGCAGCTTAGATACAGGGGGCATAGATACGCAGTATTTT. Translated: CASSLDTGGIDTQYF. The entire variable domain, with the rest obtained from reference TRBV7-7 and TRBJ2-3, is as follows: GAGVSQSPRYKVTKRGQDVTLRCDPISSHATLYWYQQALGQGPEFLTYFNYEAQPDKSGLPSDRFSAERPEGSISTLTIQRTEQRDSAMYRCASSLDTGGIDTQYFGPGTRLTVL.

This clonotype was recorded many times. The chain links TRBV7-6 to TRBJ2-1, with 7 positions matching TRBD1. Unmatched junction bases numbered 5, after V lost 4 bases and J lost 2 bases. This CDR3 region has 15 residues. The V gene's germline CDR1 is SGHVS and CDR2 FNYEAQ. CDR3 sequence reads: CASSSLGTAYNEQFF. CDR3 bases: TGTGCCAGCAGCTCCCTCGGGACAGCCTACAATGAGCAGTTCTTC.

The table lists this clonotype with many counts. This chain uses TRBV21-1 with TRBJ2-5; whether TRBD2, the table's D call, matches the DNA was not checked. TRBV21-1 constitutes a pseudogene. The CDR3 has 13 amino acids. This chain's CDR3 is CASELSVILARYF. The CDR3 coding sequence is TGTGCCAGCGAGTTGAGTGTGATACTAGCGCGATACTTC.

This clonotype was detected ten times or more. The V gene is TRBV9, the J gene TRBJ1-3; D might be TRBD1 (5 bases). Looked up from germline, CDR1 is SGDLS and CDR2 is YYNGEE. This CDR3 is built from 14 residues. Trimming removed 1 base at V and 2 bases at J, with 7 bases between. In DNA form, the CDR3 reads TGTGCCAGCAGCGTATGGGGACCTGGAAACACCATATATTTT. Translation: CASSVWGPGNTIYF.

The genes are TRBV27 and TRBJ1-2; D is possibly TRBD1 (5 bases). The V end lost 8 bases, the J end lost 1 base, and 11 bases lay between the germline ends. There are 13 residues in the CDR3. Germline loops: CDR1 MNHEY, CDR2 SMNVEV (reference sequence). The CDR3 loop reads CASGGTRNYGYTF. Written as DNA, the CDR3 is TGTGCCAGCGGAGGGACCCGTAACTATGGCTACACCTTC.

This clonotype is categorized as large (0.1 to 1%). V is TRBV28 and J is TRBJ2-7, with a possible D match to TRBD1 (6 bases). The CDR3 sequence is 13 residues long. Trimming removed 0 bases at V and 5 bases at J, with 8 bases between. Germline V gene lookup returns CDR1 MDHEN and CDR2 SYDVKM. CDR3 sequence (DNA): TGTGCCAGCAGTTTATGGCAGGGGAACGAGCAGTACTTC. As protein: CASSLWQGNEQYF.

This clonotype is judged medium-sized. The chain carries TRBV20-1 and TRBJ2-1; D ambiguous. The CDR3 length is 14 residues. Germline CDR1 reads DFQATT; CDR2 reads SNEGSKA (reference sequence). V shed 3 bases and J shed 0 bases, with 9 bases lying between them. The CDR3 reads CSASGRNSYNEQFF. In DNA, the CDR3 is TGCAGTGCTAGTGGCCGTAACTCCTACAATGAGCAGTTCTTC.

In this sample, this clonotype turned up many times. The chain couples TRBV5-6 to TRBJ2-3; 7 positions agree with TRBD2. Germline lookup yields CDR1 SGHDT and CDR2 YYEEEE. The CDR3 runs 12 residues. V trimming: 4 bases; J trimming: 6 bases; junction bases outside the gene matches: 2. The CDR3 sequence: CASSELADTQYF. The CDR3 DNA is TGTGCCAGCAGCGAACTAGCGGATACGCAGTATTTT. The full variable domain, with the rest looked up from reference TRBV5-6 and TRBJ2-3, is DAGVTQSPTHLIKTRGQQVTLRCSPKSGHDTVSWYQQALGQGPQFIFQYYEEEERQRGNFPDRFSGHQFPNYSSELNVNALLLGDSALYLCASSELADTQYFGPGTRLTVL.

This clonotype was detected many times. This sequence joins TRBV28 and TRBJ2-7; maybe TRBD2 (6 bases). The CDR3 is 13 amino acids. The V gene lost 3 bases and the J gene lost 3 bases, with 9 bases spanning the gap. Germline CDR1 and CDR2: MDHEN and SYDVKM. CDR3 DNA: TGTGCCAGCAGTTTGGGACTCAGCTACGAGCAGTACTTC. Protein sequence: CASSLGLSYEQYF.

In this sample, this clonotype turned up many times. V is TRBV5-1 and J is TRBJ2-1, with 9 bases aligning to TRBD2. Germline V gene data show CDR1 as SGHRS and CDR2 as YFSETQ. J was trimmed by 9 bases and V by 5 bases; bases with no gene match: 18. The CDR3 totals 17 residues. The CDR3 DNA reads as TGCGCCAGCAGAGAAAAAAGTGGCCTAGCGGGATTGGGTGAGCAGTTCTTC. The encoded protein is CASREKSGLAGLGEQFF.

This chain joins TRBV28 and TRBJ2-7; a weak D match, TRBD1 (6 bases). The CDR3 totals 14 residues. CDR1 MDHEN and CDR2 SYDVKM come from the germline V gene. The germline V and J ends were trimmed by 2 bases and 2 bases, with 10 bases remaining between them. The CDR3 is CASSLRGQTYEQYF. The CDR3 DNA reads as TGTGCCAGCAGTTTACGGGGACAAACCTACGAGCAGTACTTC.

The table lists this clonotype with many counts. The chain joins TRBV6-1 to TRBJ2-7; tentatively, D is TRBD1 or TRBD2 (5 bases each). The CDR3 loop spans 15 amino acids. Germline V gene sequence: CDR1 MNHNS, CDR2 SASEGT. V was cut by 1 base and J by 2 bases, with 12 bases left in between. This CDR3 reads CASSEVLGEAYEQYF. In DNA, the CDR3 is TGTGCCAGCAGTGAAGTACTGGGGGAAGCCTACGAGCAGTACTTC.

At least ten counts were recorded for this clonotype. The genes are TRBV6-1 and TRBJ2-6, with D unclear. V was cut by 4 bases and J by 14 bases, with 24 bases left in between. The CDR3 runs 16 residues. Germline CDR1 and CDR2: MNHNS and SASEGT. The CDR3: CASSGTRVSTNILLTF. The CDR3 DNA is TGTGCCAGCAGTGGTACACGTGTGTCGACCAACATCCTCCTGACTTTC.

This clonotype was picked up many times. The chain has TRBV20-1 and TRBJ2-3; the D gene is possibly TRBD1 (5 bases). The CDR3 has 15 residues. Germline-derived CDR1 and CDR2 are DFQATT and SNEGSKA (reference sequence). Trimming stripped 0 bases from V and 4 bases from J, with 14 bases between. The CDR3 DNA sequence: TGCAGTGCTAGAGATCCTCCAAGGGGTCCAGATACGCAGTATTTT. It is translated as CSARDPPRGPDTQYF.

This clonotype came up many times. The rearrangement links TRBV5-1 to TRBJ2-1, with a weak D call TRBD1 (5 bases). With 0 bases removed from V and 11 bases from J, the gap between germline ends came to 9 bases. CDR1 is SGHRS, CDR2 YFSETQ, per germline. This CDR3 has 12 amino acids. The CDR3: CASSLAGQQQFF. CDR3 sequence (DNA): TGCGCCAGCAGCTTGGCAGGGCAACAGCAGTTCTTC.

This clonotype appeared many times. The chain uses TRBV7-2 and TRBJ1-4; 7 bases are shared with TRBD1. Losses at the gene ends were 5 bases for V and 11 bases for J; bases not matched to a gene: 11. This CDR3 comprises 14 residues. In germline, CDR1 is SGHTA, CDR2 FQGNSA. CDR3 DNA sequence: TGTGCCAGCAGCCCCCGAAGCACAGGGGACAAACTGTTTTTT. This codes for CASSPRSTGDKLFF.

The chain combines TRBV20-1 with TRBJ1-1; a possible D gene is TRBD1 (6 bases). The V end lost 0 bases, the J end lost 3 bases, and 14 bases lay between the germline ends. Germline V lookup: CDR1 DFQATT, CDR2 SNEGSKA (reference sequence). This CDR3 contains 15 residues. The CDR3 sequence: CSARDSRTGHTEAFF. As DNA, the CDR3 is TGCAGTGCTAGAGATTCCCGTACAGGGCACACTGAAGCTTTCTTT.

As concerns this clonotype: At one end the junction does not follow the germline gene, possibly because of a read error. This chain links TRBV5-1 with TRBJ1-4; D is perhaps TRBD1 (5 bases). The germline gives CDR1 SGHRS, CDR2 YFSETQ. CDR3 length: 15 residues. As DNA, the CDR3 is TGCGCCTGCAGAAGGACAACGGACCTTTATGAAAAACTGTTTTTT. Protein sequence: CACRRTTDLYEKLFF.

This clonotype was counted many times. The V call is TRBV7-9, the J call TRBJ2-1; D gene uncertain. The CDR3 is made up of 12 amino acids. Trimming cost V 0 bases and J 10 bases, with 7 bases left between them. The germline gives CDR1 SEHNR, CDR2 FQNEAQ (reference sequence). The CDR3 sequence is CASSLAGREQFF. In DNA form, the CDR3 reads TGTGCCAGCAGCTTAGCGGGTCGGGAGCAGTTCTTC. Full variable domain (rest looked up from reference TRBV7-9 and TRBJ2-1): DTGVSQNPRHKITKRGQNVTFRCDPISEHNRLYWYRQTLGQGPEFLTYFQNEAQLEKSRLLSDRFSAERPKGSFSTLEIQRTEQGDSAMYLCASSLAGREQFFGPGTRLTVL.

Many counts were recorded for this clonotype. The chain carries TRBV29-1 and TRBJ2-7; TRBD1 matches at 9 bases. Germline V gene sequence: CDR1 SQVTM, CDR2 ANQGSEA. The CDR3 is 14 amino acids. V was pared by 6 bases and J by 3 bases, with 9 bases of the junction left unmatched. DNA of the CDR3: TGCAGCGTAGAATCACCGGACAGGGGCTACGAGCAGTACTTC. Its translation is CSVESPDRGYEQYF.

This clonotype was picked up many times. The chain couples TRBV29-1 to TRBJ2-1, with D unclear. Per germline, CDR1 SQVTM and CDR2 ANQGSEA. The CDR3 is 12 amino acids. Trimming pared 2 bases from V and 1 base from J, leaving 3 bases between. This CDR3 is CSVERSYNEQFF. CDR3 coding DNA: TGCAGCGTTGAACGGTCCTACAATGAGCAGTTCTTC.

This clonotype was observed many times. CDR3 in DNA: TGCAGCGTTGAGCCATACAATGAGCAGTTCTTC. Translated, it gives CSVEPYNEQFF. The chain recombines TRBV29-1 with TRBJ2-1; D remains ambiguous. Trimming removed 3 bases at V and 4 bases at J, with 4 bases between. CDR1 is SQVTM and CDR2 is ANQGSEA in the germline V gene. The CDR3 totals 11 residues.

The genes are TRBV11-3 and TRBJ2-1; D possibly corresponds to TRBD1 (6 bases). CDR3 length: 15 residues. V was shortened by 4 bases and J by 4 bases, with 14 bases between the two germline ends. CDR1 is SGHNT and CDR2 is YENEEA in the germline V gene. CDR3 region: CASSSEDRQYNEQFF. The CDR3 nucleotides are TGTGCCAGCAGCTCTGAGGACAGACAATACAATGAGCAGTTCTTC.

In this sample, this clonotype turned up many times. The chain has TRBV15 and TRBJ2-5; D gene uncertain. Trimming stripped 1 base from V and 2 bases from J, with 8 bases between. Looked up from germline, CDR1 is LNHNV and CDR2 is YYDKDF (reference sequence). This CDR3 comprises 14 residues. CDR3 nucleotide sequence: TGTGCCACCAGCAGAGTGAGTGAACAAGAGACCCAGTACTTC. Protein: CATSRVSEQETQYF.

The chain recombines TRBV7-2 with TRBJ1-2; TRBD1 matches 8 bases. This CDR3 contains 15 residues. Germline V lookup: CDR1 SGHTA, CDR2 FQGNSA. V lost 2 bases and J lost 0; bases outside the gene matches: 2. The CDR3 loop is CASSLRQGTNYGYTF. The CDR3 region has the DNA TGTGCCAGCAGCTTACGACAGGGGACTAACTATGGCTACACCTTC.

This clonotype was seen repeatedly, ten times or more. This sequence joins TRBV7-2 and TRBJ2-5; D unresolved. V lost 5 bases to trimming and J lost 2 bases, with 6 bases between them. The CDR3 spans 12 residues. Germline CDR1 reads SGHTA; CDR2 reads FQGNSA. The chain's CDR3 is CASSVGQETQYF. CDR3 bases: TGTGCCAGCAGCGTTGGGCAAGAGACCCAGTACTTC.

This clonotype appeared a few times. This sequence may be a read error, since a much larger clone differs from it by one base. In DNA, the CDR3 is TGCAGCGTTGAGGGGACAGGGGACGGCGAGCAGTACTTC. Translation gives CSVEGTGDGEQYF. The chain has TRBV29-1 and TRBJ2-7; 10 nucleotides agree with TRBD1. From germline, CDR1 is SQVTM and CDR2 ANQGSEA. V lost 3 bases, J lost 6 bases, and 5 bases stayed unmatched. The CDR3 is made up of 13 amino acids.

This clonotype has ten or more counts. The chain links TRBV3-1 to TRBJ2-7; 14 nucleotides match TRBD2. The CDR3 runs to 16 residues. From germline, CDR1 is LGHDT and CDR2 YNNKEL (reference sequence). The J segment lost 2 bases and the V segment lost 2 bases, leaving 2 bases of the junction unmatched. CDR3 protein: CASSQPGLAGAYEQYF. CDR3 DNA: TGTGCCAGCAGCCAACCGGGACTAGCGGGAGCCTACGAGCAGTACTTC.